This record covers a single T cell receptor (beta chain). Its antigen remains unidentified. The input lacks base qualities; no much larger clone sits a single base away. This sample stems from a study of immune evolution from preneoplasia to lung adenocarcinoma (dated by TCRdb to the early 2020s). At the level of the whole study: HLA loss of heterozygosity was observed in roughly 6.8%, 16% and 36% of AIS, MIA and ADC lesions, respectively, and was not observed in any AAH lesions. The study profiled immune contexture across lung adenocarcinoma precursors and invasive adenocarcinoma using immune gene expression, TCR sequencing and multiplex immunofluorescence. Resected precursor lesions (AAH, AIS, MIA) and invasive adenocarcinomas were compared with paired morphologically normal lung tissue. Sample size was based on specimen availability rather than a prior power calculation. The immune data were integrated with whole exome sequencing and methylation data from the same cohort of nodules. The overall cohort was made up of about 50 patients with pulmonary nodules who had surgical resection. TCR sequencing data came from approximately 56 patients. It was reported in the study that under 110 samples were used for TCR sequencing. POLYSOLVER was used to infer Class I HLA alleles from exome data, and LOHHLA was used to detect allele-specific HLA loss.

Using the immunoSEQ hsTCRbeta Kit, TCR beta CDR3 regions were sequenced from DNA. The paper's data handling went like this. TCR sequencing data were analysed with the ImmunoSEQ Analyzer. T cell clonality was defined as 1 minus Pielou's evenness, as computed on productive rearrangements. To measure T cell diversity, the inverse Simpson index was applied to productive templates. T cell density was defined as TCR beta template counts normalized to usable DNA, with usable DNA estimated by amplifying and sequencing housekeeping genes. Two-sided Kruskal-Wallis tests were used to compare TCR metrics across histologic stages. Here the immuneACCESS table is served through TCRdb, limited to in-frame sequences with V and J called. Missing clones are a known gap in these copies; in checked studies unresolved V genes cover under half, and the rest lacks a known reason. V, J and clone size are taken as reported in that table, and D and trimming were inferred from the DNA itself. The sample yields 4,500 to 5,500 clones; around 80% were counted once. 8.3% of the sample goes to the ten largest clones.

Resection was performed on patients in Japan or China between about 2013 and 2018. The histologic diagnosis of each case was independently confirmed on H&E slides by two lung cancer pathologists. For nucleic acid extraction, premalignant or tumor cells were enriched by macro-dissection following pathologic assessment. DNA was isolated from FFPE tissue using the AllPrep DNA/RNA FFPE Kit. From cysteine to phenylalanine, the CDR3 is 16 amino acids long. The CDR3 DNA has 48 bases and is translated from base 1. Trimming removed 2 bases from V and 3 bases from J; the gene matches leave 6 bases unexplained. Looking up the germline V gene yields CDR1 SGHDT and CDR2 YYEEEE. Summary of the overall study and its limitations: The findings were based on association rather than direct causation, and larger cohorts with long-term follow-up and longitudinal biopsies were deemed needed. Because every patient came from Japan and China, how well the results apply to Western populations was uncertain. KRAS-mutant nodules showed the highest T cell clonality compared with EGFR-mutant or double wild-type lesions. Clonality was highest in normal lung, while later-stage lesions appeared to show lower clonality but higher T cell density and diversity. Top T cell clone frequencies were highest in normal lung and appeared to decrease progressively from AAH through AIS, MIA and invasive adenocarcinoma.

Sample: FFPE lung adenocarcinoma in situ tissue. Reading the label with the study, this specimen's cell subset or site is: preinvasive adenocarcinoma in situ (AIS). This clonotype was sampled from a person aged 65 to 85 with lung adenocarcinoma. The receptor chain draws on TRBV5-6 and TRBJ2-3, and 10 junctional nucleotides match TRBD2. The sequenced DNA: TGTGCCAGCAGCTTAGGGTTACTAGCGGGGACAGATACGCAGTATTTT. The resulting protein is CASSLGLLAGTDTQYF.